Listed here are 6 T cell receptor beta chains from one sample, sequenced in a study of shared clonotypes between healthy human individuals. Clones were sequenced by immunoSEQ multiplex PCR, and TCRdb holds only the in-frame ones, with some missing. The sample has about 870,000 clones; over 90% are singletons. Naive CD8 isolation took CD45RO-negative cells positively selected for CCR7 and excluded terminally differentiated effector memory CD45RA+ cells. Source material: naive CD8+ T cells sorted from blood. All receptors come from a man under 40 in good health.

The chain has TRBV28 and TRBJ2-1, with a tentative D call TRBD1 (5 bases). Trimming shortened V by 6 bases and J by 6 bases, and 18 bases separated the two germline ends. Germline V gives CDR1 MDHEN, CDR2 SYDVKM. This CDR3 contains 15 residues. The CDR3 DNA reads TGTGCCAGCAGCTTGCTCGAAATGGGGCTCAATGAGCAGTTCTTC. Translating gives CASSLLEMGLNEQFF.

The V call is TRBV27, the J call TRBJ1-4; D is unclear. The ends were cut back, 5 bases at V and 4 bases at J, with 20 bases in the middle. This CDR3 spans 17 amino acids. Germline CDR1 is MNHEY and CDR2 is SMNVEV (reference sequence). This chain's CDR3 is CASSIRRSTTLNEKLFF. The CDR3 nucleotides read TGTGCCAGCAGTATAAGACGGAGTACTACCCTTAATGAAAAACTGTTTTTT. The full variable domain, its missing parts supplied by reference TRBV27 and TRBJ1-4, is EAQVTQNPRYLITVTGKKLTVTCSQNMNHEYMSWYRQDPGLGLRQIYYSMNVEVTDKGDVPEGYKVSRKEKRNFPLILESPSPNQTSLYFCASSIRRSTTLNEKLFFGSGTQLSVL.

The chain recombines TRBV11-2 with TRBJ2-1, with 10 bases lining up with TRBD2. The J segment lost 5 bases and the V segment lost 6 bases, leaving 10 bases of the junction unmatched. Germline-derived CDR1 and CDR2 are SGHAT and FQNNGV. CDR3 size: 16 residues. The chain's CDR3 is CASRSLWTSGNNEQFF. CDR3 coding DNA: TGTGCCAGCAGGTCCTTATGGACTAGCGGCAACAATGAGCAGTTCTTC.

CDR3 coding DNA: TGTGCCAGCAGTGAAAGAGACAGACAATATGGCTACACCTTC. Its translation: CASSERDRQYGYTF. The chain joins TRBV25-1 to TRBJ1-2, with D possibly being TRBD1 (5 bases). CDR1 and CDR2 (germline): MGHDK, SYGVNS. CDR3 length: 14 residues. V was trimmed by 2 bases and J by 5 bases, leaving 12 bases between them.

V gene TRBV2 combines with J gene TRBJ1-1; tentatively, D is TRBD1 (6 bases). V lost 5 bases to trimming and J lost 6 bases, with 16 bases between them. Looked up from germline, CDR1 is SNHLY and CDR2 is FYNNEI. This CDR3 is 14 amino acids long. The CDR3 region is CASSFFIQGSEAFF. The CDR3 nucleotides are TGTGCCAGCAGTTTCTTTATACAGGGATCTGAAGCTTTCTTT.

The chain has TRBV4-3 and TRBJ2-5; D call uncertain. The CDR3 consists of 18 residues. Germline V gene lookup returns CDR1 LGHNA and CDR2 YSLEER. Trimming shortened V by 2 bases and J by 5 bases, and 24 bases separated the two germline ends. CDR3 sequence reads: CASSQLYESQDLGETQYF. CDR3 bases: TGCGCCAGCAGCCAATTATACGAGAGCCAGGACCTTGGGGAGACCCAGTACTTC.